The clone carrying this T cell receptor beta chain has only a few counts. The antigen is unknown. The sample comes from a study of cytomegalovirus exposure and HLA in healthy donors. Study overall: Assignment to the Caucasian-associated ancestry cluster applied to 75% to 85% of the 300 to 500 genotyped donors.

The study ran its PCR with 60 Vbeta and 13 Jbeta primers. Authors' methods: About 12 million of the approximately 80 million unique TCR beta chains counted in a later analysis were shared. TCRdb's copy holds only in-frame clones and misses some; the assay was immunoSEQ multiplex PCR. That table is the source of V, J and clone size, and D and trimming were worked out from the DNA. Among under 100,000 clones listed, 10% were seen once. General study findings and limits: In a later analysis, HLA-C alleles had the fewest associated TCRs, DRB1 alleles the most. As a later analysis showed, a missense DCLRE1C variant was linked to trimming of TCR beta V- and J-genes.

This CDR3 has 12 amino acids. Trimming took off 3 bases at V and 7 bases at J, with 9 bases between the two ends. CDR1 and CDR2 from the germline V gene are LNHDA and SQIVND (reference sequence). V gene TRBV19 combines with J gene TRBJ1-1; D ambiguous. Material for sequencing was PBMCs. This clonotype originated in a man aged 55 to 69 in good health and CMV-seropositive. The CDR3 DNA sequence: TGTGCCAGTAGTATGAGAGGACTTGAAGCTTTCTTT. This translates into CASSMRGLEAFF.